One sample yielded the 27 T cell receptor beta chains listed below, sequenced in a study of cytomegalovirus exposure and HLA in healthy donors (dated by TCRdb to the late 2010s). Receptor amplification or capture employed the immunoSEQ multiplex PCR assay. For the multiplex PCR, a mixture combining 60 forward primers for TCR Vbeta segments and 13 reverse primers for TCR Jbeta segments was used. TCRdb stores this immuneACCESS table with in-frame sequences only. Part of the clones is absent; in the studies checked, under half of the shortfall reflects unresolved V genes, and no reason is known for the rest. In this sample the table shows some 63,000 clones, around 83% of which occur a single time. More than 1.5% of the sample belongs to the ten largest clones. The source material was PBMCs. Receptors were obtained from a human donor in good health.

The chain combines TRBV6-1 with TRBJ1-5; D is possibly TRBD1 (6 bases). Trimming shortened V by 4 bases and J by 4 bases, and 17 bases separated the two germline ends. Germline loops: CDR1 MNHNS, CDR2 SASEGT. This CDR3 has 16 amino acids. CDR3 DNA: TGTGCCAGCAGTGGGTGGCGCGGGGGCCCAAATCAGCCCCAGCATTTT. It yields the protein CASSGWRGGPNQPQHF.

This clone was picked up a small number of times. In nucleotides, the CDR3 is TGCGCCAGCAGCCAAGTAGCGTATGGGAACACTGAAGCTTTCTTT. Encoded protein: CASSQVAYGNTEAFF. This chain links TRBV4-3 with TRBJ1-1, with D uncertain. V shed 1 base and J shed 1 base, with 10 bases lying between them. The germline CDR1 and CDR2 sequences are LGHNA and YSLEER. The CDR3 consists of 15 residues.

The CDR3 region is CASSRGNYNSPLHF. The CDR3, as DNA: TGTGCCAGCAGTCGGGGGAACTATAATTCACCCCTCCACTTT. The genes are TRBV6-5 and TRBJ1-6, with D perhaps TRBD1 (5 bases). Trimming left V 5 bases short and J 3 bases short, with 8 bases between. This CDR3 has 14 residues. Germline lookup yields CDR1 MNHEY and CDR2 SVGAGI.

V usage is TRBV28 and J usage is TRBJ2-5; the D gene is possibly TRBD2 (6 bases). Germline CDR1 and CDR2: MDHEN and SYDVKM. The germline V and J ends were trimmed by 3 bases and 4 bases, with 6 bases remaining between them. The CDR3 runs 12 residues. The DNA for the CDR3 is TGTGCCAGCAGTTTCGGGGGAGAGACCCAGTACTTC. Protein product: CASSFGGETQYF.

This chain links TRBV7-8 with TRBJ2-1; 7 nucleotides align to TRBD2. V lost 1 base and J lost 4; bases outside the gene matches: 4. CDR1 SGHVS and CDR2 FQNEAQ come from the germline V gene. There are 15 residues in the CDR3. The CDR3 region is CASSLGWTSYNEQFF. CDR3 DNA: TGTGCCAGCAGCTTAGGTTGGACTAGTTACAATGAGCAGTTCTTC.

The rearrangement joins TRBV7-2 to TRBJ2-1; weak D call: TRBD2 (5 bases). This CDR3 has 14 residues. Between the trimmed V and J ends, which lost 1 base and 3 bases, there was a span of 7 bases. Germline assignment: CDR1 SGHTA and CDR2 FQGNSA. CDR3 residues: CASSLGRDYNEQFF. The CDR3 bases are TGTGCCAGCAGCTTAGGACGGGACTACAATGAGCAGTTCTTC. The full variable domain, rest sourced from reference TRBV7-2 and TRBJ2-1, is GAGVSQSPSNKVTEKGKDVELRCDPISGHTALYWYRQSLGQGLEFLIYFQGNSAPDKSGLPSDRFSAERTGGSVSTLTIQRTQQEDSAVYLCASSLGRDYNEQFFGPGTRLTVL.

The rearrangement joins TRBV11-3 to TRBJ2-7; 7 bases are a match to TRBD1. Trimming took 1 base from V and 4 from J; bases not matched to a gene: 1. Germline assignment: CDR1 SGHNT and CDR2 YENEEA. The CDR3 loop spans 13 amino acids. CDR3 nucleotide sequence: TGTGCCAGCAGCTTAGTACAGGGGTACGAGCAGTACTTC. The encoded protein is CASSLVQGYEQYF.

As regards this clone: At one end the junction does not follow the germline gene, possibly because of a read error. J is TRBJ2-4 and V is TRBV9, with D possibly matching TRBD1 (5 bases). Germline V gene lookup returns CDR1 SGDLS and CDR2 YYNGEE. The CDR3 totals 11 residues. The CDR3 sequence is CASSNRQSLHF. Written as DNA, the CDR3 is TGTGCCAGCAGCAACCGACAGTCTTTACACTTC.

The CDR3 DNA reads as TGTGCCGCTAAGGCCCAACAGGGGAACACTGAAGCTTTCTTT. This encodes CAAKAQQGNTEAFF. V usage is TRBV10-3 and J usage is TRBJ1-1; D possibly corresponds to TRBD1 (6 bases). Per germline, CDR1 ENHRY and CDR2 SYGVKD. With 11 bases removed from V and 1 base from J, the gap between germline ends came to 17 bases. This CDR3 has 14 residues.

This clone was counted a few times. V and J are TRBV29-1 and TRBJ1-2; D remains ambiguous. This CDR3 has 12 amino acids. V was cut by 4 bases and J by 4 bases, with 10 bases left in between. Germline V gives CDR1 SQVTM, CDR2 ANQGSEA. The CDR3 sequence: CSVVPEAYGYTF. CDR3 sequence (DNA): TGCAGCGTTGTCCCAGAGGCCTATGGCTACACCTTC.

The gene calls are TRBV15 and TRBJ1-2; D is perhaps TRBD1 (6 bases). Germline-derived CDR1 and CDR2 are LNHNV and YYDKDF (reference sequence). Trimming removed 1 base at V and 8 bases at J, with 14 bases between. This CDR3 region has 14 residues. CDR3 sequence (DNA): TGTGCCACCAGCAGAGTCTCAGGGGCGGGCGGCTACACCTTC. Protein product: CATSRVSGAGGYTF.

The chain couples TRBV28 to TRBJ2-7; D may be TRBD1 (6 bases). V lost 4 bases to trimming and J lost 9 bases, with 13 bases between them. Germline V gene lookup returns CDR1 MDHEN and CDR2 SYDVKM. The CDR3 extends over 12 amino acids. CDR3 in DNA: TGTGCCAGCAGTTCACAGGGTCGGAGGCAGTACTTC. This codes for CASSSQGRRQYF.

Regarding this clone: The junction does not match germline at one end; this may be a read error. V is TRBV15 and J is TRBJ2-7, with 7 bases fitting TRBD2. CDR1 is LNHNV and CDR2 is YYDKDF in the germline V gene (reference sequence). The CDR3 contains 16 residues. For the CDR3, the DNA is TGTGCCACCAGCAGGACTAGGGGAAGCGGGATCGACGAGCGGTACTTC. Translating gives CATSRTRGSGIDERYF.

The J gene is TRBJ2-3, the V gene TRBV5-1, with D unresolved. Trimming shortened V by 0 bases and J by 2 bases, and 7 bases separated the two germline ends. The CDR3 totals 14 residues. CDR1 and CDR2 from the germline V gene are SGHRS and YFSETQ. Here the CDR3 reads CASSLVSNTDTQYF. The CDR3 DNA reads TGCGCCAGCAGCTTGGTGTCAAACACAGATACGCAGTATTTT.

This rearrangement joins TRBV19 to TRBJ2-7; 8 bases match TRBD2. Germline V gene lookup returns CDR1 LNHDA and CDR2 SQIVND (reference sequence). The CDR3 is 15 amino acids. The trim removed 4 bases at V and 4 bases at J, leaving 9 bases unmatched. The CDR3 protein is CASSSPGTRSYEQYF. CDR3 bases: TGTGCCAGTAGTAGCCCCGGGACTAGGTCGTACGAGCAGTACTTC.

The rearrangement links TRBV2 to TRBJ2-1, with 12 bases matching TRBD2. The CDR3 is 15 residues long. Germline trimming cut 8 bases from V and 9 bases from J; bases unmatched to any gene: 11. In germline, CDR1 is SNHLY, CDR2 FYNNEI. For the CDR3, the DNA is TGTGCCAGCGGCCTAGCGGGAGGGCCGGCCAGTGAGCAGTTCTTC. Translation: CASGLAGGPASEQFF.

On this clone itself: Mismatch with germline at one junction end may stem from a read error. The gene calls are TRBV4-3 and TRBJ2-1; possibly TRBD2 for D (5 bases). CDR1 LGHNA and CDR2 YSLEER come from the germline V gene. There are 13 residues in the CDR3. CDR3 DNA: TGCGCCAGCAGCCAAGGGAGTGGGAGTGGCCCCATCTTC. Its protein product is CASSQGSGSGPIF.

The chain links TRBV10-2 to TRBJ2-7; a weak D match, TRBD2 (6 bases). The V and J ends lost 6 bases and 1 base respectively, with 13 bases between them. The CDR3 is made up of 14 amino acids. Germline V gene lookup returns CDR1 WSHSY and CDR2 SAAADI. CDR3 sequence (DNA): TGCGCCAGCAGGGGGACTCATGTGTCCTACGAGCAGTACTTC. Amino acid sequence: CASRGTHVSYEQYF.

The chain couples TRBV30 to TRBJ2-1; D perhaps matches TRBD2 (6 bases). Trimming pared 0 bases from V and 2 bases from J, leaving 11 bases between. Germline V lookup: CDR1 GTSNPN, CDR2 SVGIG (reference sequence). This CDR3 has 15 residues. The CDR3 sequence: CAWSVPGGTYNEQFF. In DNA, the CDR3 is TGTGCCTGGAGTGTACCCGGCGGGACCTACAATGAGCAGTTCTTC.

This chain connects TRBV7-2 to TRBJ2-3, with 10 bases aligning to TRBD2. The germline gives CDR1 SGHTA, CDR2 FQGNSA. The CDR3 has 16 amino acids. The trim removed 5 bases at V and 6 bases at J, leaving 11 bases unmatched. The CDR3 coding sequence is TGTGCCAGCAGCCCTCTAGCGGGGGAAACGACGGATACGCAGTATTTT. Its translation: CASSPLAGETTDTQYF.

CDR3 in DNA: TGTGCCAGCAGTGTAGGACAGGATCAGCCCCAGCATTTT. This gives the protein CASSVGQDQPQHF. V is TRBV2 and J is TRBJ1-5, with 7 positions matching TRBD1. Trimming at V came to 4 bases and at J to 5 bases, leaving 2 bases not matched to a gene. CDR1 is SNHLY and CDR2 is FYNNEI in the germline V gene. This CDR3 has 13 amino acids.

V gene TRBV20-1 combines with J gene TRBJ2-5; D call uncertain. CDR1 DFQATT and CDR2 SNEGSKA come from the germline V gene (reference sequence). Trimming took 5 bases from V and 2 from J, leaving 6 bases between them. The CDR3 length is 11 residues. CDR3 sequence reads: CSAQNQETQYF. In DNA, the CDR3 is TGCAGTGCTCAAAATCAAGAGACCCAGTACTTC.

This sequence joins TRBV7-2 and TRBJ2-2; D unclear. Trimming took 5 bases from V and 0 from J, leaving 10 bases between them. Germline V lookup: CDR1 SGHTA, CDR2 FQGNSA. The CDR3 extends over 15 amino acids. This CDR3 is CASSPGTANTGELFF. The CDR3 region has the DNA TGTGCCAGCAGCCCCGGTACCGCGAACACCGGGGAGCTGTTTTTT.

The chain has TRBV7-9 and TRBJ1-1; unclear D gene. CDR1 is SEHNR, CDR2 FQNEAQ, per germline (reference sequence). The CDR3 covers 13 residues. Trimming removed 1 base from V and 2 bases from J, with 5 bases in between. CDR3 protein: CASSLVANTEAFF. CDR3 bases: TGTGCCAGCAGCTTAGTGGCTAACACTGAAGCTTTCTTT.

V and J are TRBV6-1 and TRBJ2-1; 10 bases fit TRBD2. The CDR3 totals 13 residues. CDR1 and CDR2 (germline): MNHNS, SASEGT. V was pared by 8 bases and J by 4 bases, with 2 bases of the junction left unmatched. CDR3 amino acids: CASGSGRYNEQFF. The DNA for the CDR3 is TGTGCCAGCGGTAGCGGGAGGTACAATGAGCAGTTCTTC.

This sequence joins TRBV7-6 and TRBJ1-6; D possibly corresponds to TRBD1 (5 bases). Trimming removed 1 base at V and 9 bases at J, with 13 bases between. Germline assignment: CDR1 SGHVS and CDR2 FNYEAQ. This CDR3 spans 15 amino acids. The CDR3 spells CASSLVQGSGSPLHF. In DNA form, the CDR3 reads TGTGCCAGCAGCTTAGTGCAGGGAAGTGGTTCACCCCTCCACTTT. Combining the CDR3 with reference TRBV7-6 and TRBJ1-6 gives the whole variable domain GAGVSQSPRYKVTKRGQDVALRCDPISGHVSLYWYRQALGQGPEFLTYFNYEAQQDKSGLPNDRFSAERPEGSISTLTIQRTEQRDSAMYRCASSLVQGSGSPLHFGNGTRLTVT.

The V gene is TRBV9, the J gene TRBJ2-2; maybe TRBD1 (5 bases). V lost 3 bases and J 6 bases, leaving 12 bases between the germline ends. CDR1 is SGDLS, CDR2 YYNGEE, per germline. The CDR3 loop spans 14 amino acids. The CDR3 bases are TGTGCCAGCAGCGCAGGCAGGGCGGCCGGGGAGCTGTTTTTT. It translates to CASSAGRAAGELFF.